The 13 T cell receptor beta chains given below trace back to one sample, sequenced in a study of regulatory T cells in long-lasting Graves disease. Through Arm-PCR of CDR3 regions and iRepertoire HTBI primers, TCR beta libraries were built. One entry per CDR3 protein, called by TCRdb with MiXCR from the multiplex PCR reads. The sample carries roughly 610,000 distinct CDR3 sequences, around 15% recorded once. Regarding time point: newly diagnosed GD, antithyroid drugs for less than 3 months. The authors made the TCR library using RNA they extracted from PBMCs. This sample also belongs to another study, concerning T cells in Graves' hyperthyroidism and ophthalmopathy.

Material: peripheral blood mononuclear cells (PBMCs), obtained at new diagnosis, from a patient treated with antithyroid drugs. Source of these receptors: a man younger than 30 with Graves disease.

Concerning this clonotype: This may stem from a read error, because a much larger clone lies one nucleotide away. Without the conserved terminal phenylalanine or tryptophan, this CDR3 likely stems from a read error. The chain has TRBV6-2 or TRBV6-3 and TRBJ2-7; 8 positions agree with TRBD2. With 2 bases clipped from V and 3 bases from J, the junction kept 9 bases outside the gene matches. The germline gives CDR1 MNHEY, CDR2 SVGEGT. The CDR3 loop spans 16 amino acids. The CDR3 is CASSYGLGLAGYEQYS. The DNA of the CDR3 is TGTGCCAGCAGTTACGGATTAGGACTAGCAGGCTACGAGCAGTACTCC.

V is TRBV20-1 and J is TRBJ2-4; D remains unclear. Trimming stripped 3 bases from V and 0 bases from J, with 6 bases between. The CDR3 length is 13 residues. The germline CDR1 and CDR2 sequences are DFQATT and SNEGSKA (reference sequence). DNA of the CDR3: TGCAGTGCTAGTAGCCTAGCCAAAAACATTCAGTACTTC. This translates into CSASSLAKNIQYF.

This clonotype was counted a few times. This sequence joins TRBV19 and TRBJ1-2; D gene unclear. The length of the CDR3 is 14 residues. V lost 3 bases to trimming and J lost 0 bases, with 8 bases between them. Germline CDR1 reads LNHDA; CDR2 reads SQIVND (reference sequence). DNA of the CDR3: TGTGCCAGTAGTATTCTTCAAGCTAACTATGGCTACACCTTC. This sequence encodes CASSILQANYGYTF.

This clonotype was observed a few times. The DNA for the CDR3 is TGTGCCAGCAGCGTAGAACCGAGGGATGAGCAGTTCTTC. It translates to CASSVEPRDEQFF. The chain links TRBV9 to TRBJ2-1; D is possibly TRBD2 (5 bases). The CDR3 runs 13 residues. Germline CDR1 and CDR2: SGDLS and YYNGEE. With 0 bases removed from V and 8 bases from J, the gap between germline ends came to 9 bases.

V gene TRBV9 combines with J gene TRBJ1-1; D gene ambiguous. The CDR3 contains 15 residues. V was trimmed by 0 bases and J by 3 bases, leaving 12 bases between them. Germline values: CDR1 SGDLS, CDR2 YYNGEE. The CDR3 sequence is CASSVGPALDTEAFF. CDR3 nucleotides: TGTGCCAGCAGCGTAGGTCCGGCCTTGGACACTGAAGCTTTCTTT.

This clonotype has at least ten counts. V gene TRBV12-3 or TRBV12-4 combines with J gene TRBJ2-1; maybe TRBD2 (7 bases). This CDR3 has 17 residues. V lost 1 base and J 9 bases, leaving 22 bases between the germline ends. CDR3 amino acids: CASSLGKGEGVRVEQFF. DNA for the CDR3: TGTGCCAGCAGTTTAGGGAAGGGGGAGGGCGTCAGAGTTGAGCAGTTCTTC.

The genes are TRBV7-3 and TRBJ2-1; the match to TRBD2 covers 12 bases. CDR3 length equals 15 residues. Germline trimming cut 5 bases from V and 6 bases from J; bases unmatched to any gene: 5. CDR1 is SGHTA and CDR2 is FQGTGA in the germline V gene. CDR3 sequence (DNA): TGTGCCAGCAGCCCGACTAGCGGGAGTATCAATGAGCAGTTCTTC. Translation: CASSPTSGSINEQFF.

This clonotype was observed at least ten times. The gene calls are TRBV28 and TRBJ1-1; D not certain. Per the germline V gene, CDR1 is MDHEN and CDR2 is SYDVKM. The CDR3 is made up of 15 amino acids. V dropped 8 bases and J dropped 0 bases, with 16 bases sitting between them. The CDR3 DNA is TGTGCCAGCGGAAGAGGGAAAACCCTGAACACTGAAGCTTTCTTT. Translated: CASGRGKTLNTEAFF. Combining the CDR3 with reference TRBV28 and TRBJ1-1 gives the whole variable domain DVKVTQSSRYLVKRTGEKVFLECVQDMDHENMFWYRQDPGLGLRLIYFSYDVKMKEKGDIPEGYSVSREKKERFSLILESASTNQTSMYLCASGRGKTLNTEAFFGQGTRLTVV.

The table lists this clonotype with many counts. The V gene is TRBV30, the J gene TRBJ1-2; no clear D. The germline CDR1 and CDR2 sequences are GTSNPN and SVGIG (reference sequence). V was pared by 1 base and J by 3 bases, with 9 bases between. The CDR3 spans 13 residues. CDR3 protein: CAWSGSDDYGYTF. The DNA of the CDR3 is TGTGCCTGGAGTGGGTCCGATGACTATGGCTACACCTTC.

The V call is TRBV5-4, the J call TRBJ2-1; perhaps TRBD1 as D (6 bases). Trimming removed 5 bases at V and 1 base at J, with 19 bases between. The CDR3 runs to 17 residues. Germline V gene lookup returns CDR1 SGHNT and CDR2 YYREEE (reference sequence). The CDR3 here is CASRGEVGTPSYNEQFF. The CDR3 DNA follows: TGTGCCAGCAGGGGTGAGGTTGGGACACCGTCCTACAATGAGCAGTTCTTC.

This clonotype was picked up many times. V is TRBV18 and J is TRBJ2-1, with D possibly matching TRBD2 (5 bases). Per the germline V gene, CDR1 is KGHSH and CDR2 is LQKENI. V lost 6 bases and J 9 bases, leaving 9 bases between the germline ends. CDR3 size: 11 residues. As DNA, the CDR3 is TGTGCCAGCTCCGAGGGTGGTGAGCAGTTCTTC. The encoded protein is CASSEGGEQFF.

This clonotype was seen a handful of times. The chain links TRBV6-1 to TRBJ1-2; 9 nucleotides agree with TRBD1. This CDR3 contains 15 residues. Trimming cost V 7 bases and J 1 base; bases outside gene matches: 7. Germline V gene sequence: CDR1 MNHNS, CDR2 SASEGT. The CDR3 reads CASKLGTGHNYGYTF. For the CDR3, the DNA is TGTGCCAGCAAGCTCGGGACAGGGCATAACTATGGCTACACCTTC.

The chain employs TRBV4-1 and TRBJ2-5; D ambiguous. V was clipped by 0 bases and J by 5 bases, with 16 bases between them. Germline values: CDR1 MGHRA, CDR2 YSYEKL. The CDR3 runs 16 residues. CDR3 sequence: CASSQELPDFRETQYF. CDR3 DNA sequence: TGCGCCAGCAGCCAAGAACTCCCCGACTTCAGGGAGACCCAGTACTTC.